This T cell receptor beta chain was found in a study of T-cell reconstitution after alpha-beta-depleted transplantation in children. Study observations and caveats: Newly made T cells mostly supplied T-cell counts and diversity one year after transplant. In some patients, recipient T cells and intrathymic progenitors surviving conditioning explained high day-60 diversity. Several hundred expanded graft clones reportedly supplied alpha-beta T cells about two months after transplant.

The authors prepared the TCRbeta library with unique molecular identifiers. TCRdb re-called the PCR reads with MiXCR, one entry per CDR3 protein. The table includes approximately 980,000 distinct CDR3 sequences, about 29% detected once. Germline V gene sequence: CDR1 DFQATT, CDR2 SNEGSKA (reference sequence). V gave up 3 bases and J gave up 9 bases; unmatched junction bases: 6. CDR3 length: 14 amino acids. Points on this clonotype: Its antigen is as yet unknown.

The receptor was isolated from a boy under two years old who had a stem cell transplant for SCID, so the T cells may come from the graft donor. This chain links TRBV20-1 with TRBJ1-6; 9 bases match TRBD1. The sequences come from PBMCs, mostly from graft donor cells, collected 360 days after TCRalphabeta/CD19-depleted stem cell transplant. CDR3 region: CSASVGQGGSPLHF. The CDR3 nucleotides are TGCAGTGCTAGTGTGGGACAGGGAGGTTCACCCCTCCACTTT.